This T cell receptor (beta chain) was profiled in a study of HIV-infected patients and healthy controls. TCRdb independently ran MiXCR on the 5' RACE reads; one entry per CDR3 protein. The sample lists over 55,000 distinct CDR3 sequences, less than 20% seen once, with 4.5% to 7% in the top ten. This sequence was found in a human donor in good health. Material for sequencing was CD4+ T cells from blood.

Written as DNA, the CDR3 is TGTGCCTGGAGTGGTGCAGAAACAGCCAAAAACATTCAGTACTTC. As protein: CAWSGAETAKNIQYF. The J gene is TRBJ2-4, the V gene TRBV30; D unclear. The CDR3 loop spans 15 amino acids. V shed 1 base and J shed 0 bases, with 10 bases lying between them. Germline CDR1 GTSNPN, CDR2 SVGIG (reference sequence).